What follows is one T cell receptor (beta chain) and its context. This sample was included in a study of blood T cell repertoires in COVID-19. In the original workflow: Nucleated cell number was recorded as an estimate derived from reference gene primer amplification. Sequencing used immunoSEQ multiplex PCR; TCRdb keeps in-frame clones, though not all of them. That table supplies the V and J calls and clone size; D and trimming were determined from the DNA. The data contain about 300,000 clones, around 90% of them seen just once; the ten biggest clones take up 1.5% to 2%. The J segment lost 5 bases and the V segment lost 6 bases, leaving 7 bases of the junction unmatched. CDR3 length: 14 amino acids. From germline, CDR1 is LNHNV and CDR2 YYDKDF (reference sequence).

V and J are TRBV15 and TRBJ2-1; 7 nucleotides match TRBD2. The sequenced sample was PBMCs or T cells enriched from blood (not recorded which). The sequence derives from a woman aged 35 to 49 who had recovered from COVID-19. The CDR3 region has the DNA TGTGCCACCAGGACTAGCTTGTTCGACAATGAGCAGTTCTTC. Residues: CATRTSLFDNEQFF.